A single sample gave rise to the 20 T cell receptor beta chains below, sequenced in a study of regulatory T cells in long-lasting Graves disease. According to the study, TCR beta libraries were built with iRepertoire HTBI primers and CDR3-region Arm-PCR. TCRdb reprocessed the multiplex PCR reads with MiXCR, giving one entry per CDR3 protein. The data contain 450,000 to 600,000 distinct CDR3 sequences, roughly 13% of them singletons. Time point given: newly diagnosed GD, antithyroid drugs for less than 3 months. Following extraction of RNA from PBMCs, that RNA was used to make the TCR library. The same specimen was also included in a second study, on T cells in Graves' hyperthyroidism and ophthalmopathy.

The source material was peripheral blood mononuclear cells (PBMCs), sampled at new diagnosis, from a patient treated with antithyroid drugs. The origin of the receptors is a man aged 25-40 years with Graves disease.

In its sample, this clonotype was seen many times. The rearrangement uses TRBV10-3 and TRBJ2-5; 9 bases match TRBD1. V dropped 2 bases and J dropped 2; count of bases not matched to a gene: 6. The CDR3 covers 16 residues. Germline CDR1 is ENHRY and CDR2 is SYGVKD. The CDR3 DNA reads as TGTGCCATCAGTGAGAAATGGACAGGGGCTCAAGAGACCCAGTACTTC. It encodes CAISEKWTGAQETQYF.

This clonotype came up many times. The J gene is TRBJ2-1, the V gene TRBV6-1; 11 nucleotides match TRBD2. The CDR3 consists of 15 residues. The V segment lost 6 bases and the J segment 8 bases; nucleotides outside the gene matches: 9. Germline lookup yields CDR1 MNHNS and CDR2 SASEGT. CDR3 DNA: TGTGCCAGCAGAGAGACTAGCGGGGACTGGGATGAGCAGTTCTTC. This encodes CASRETSGDWDEQFF.

CDR3 bases: TGTGCCACCAGCAGAGTCTCCTTAGCTGGCGAGGTCTATCAGCCCCAGCATTTT. It translates to CATSRVSLAGEVYQPQHF. This chain uses TRBV15 with TRBJ1-5, with no clear D. The germline gives CDR1 LNHNV, CDR2 YYDKDF (reference sequence). The V end was cut by 1 base, the J end by 5 bases, with 21 bases between. The CDR3 loop spans 18 amino acids.

This clonotype was counted at least ten times. The genes are TRBV2 and TRBJ2-7, with TRBD2 identical over 7 bases. This CDR3 has 14 residues. V was pared by 8 bases and J by 2 bases, with 9 bases of the junction left unmatched. Germline values: CDR1 SNHLY, CDR2 FYNNEI. The DNA for the CDR3 is TGTGCCAGCCACAGGACTAGTGGGCCCTACGAGCAGTACTTC. Its translation: CASHRTSGPYEQYF.

This clonotype was seen ten or more times. This chain connects TRBV11-2 to TRBJ1-1; 7 bases agree with TRBD1. The V and J ends lost 5 bases and 6 bases, in that order; junction bases with no gene match: 6. Germline CDR1 reads SGHAT; CDR2 reads FQNNGV. The CDR3 sequence is 13 residues long. CDR3 DNA: TGTGCCAGCAGCCCCCGTGGGACAGCTGAAGCTTTCTTT. Translated: CASSPRGTAEAFF. Full variable domain (outside the CDR3, taken from reference TRBV11-2 and TRBJ1-1): EAGVAQSPRYKIIEKRQSVAFWCNPISGHATLYWYQQILGQGPKLLIQFQNNGVVDDSQLPKDRFSAERLKGVDSTLKIQPAKLEDSAVYLCASSPRGTAEAFFGQGTRLTVV.

The CDR3 spells CASSLPGTSRYNEQFF. DNA for the CDR3: TGTGCCAGCAGCCTCCCCGGGACTAGCCGATACAATGAGCAGTTCTTC. The chain is built from TRBV3-1 and TRBJ2-1; the match to TRBD2 covers 9 bases. After removal of 4 bases from V and 4 bases from J, the junction contained 8 bases not matched to a gene. Looked up from germline, CDR1 is LGHDT and CDR2 is YNNKEL (reference sequence). The CDR3 loop spans 16 amino acids.

This clonotype was picked up many times. V and J are TRBV30 and TRBJ2-1; D call uncertain. The V end lost 4 bases, the J end lost 8 bases, and 15 bases lay between the germline ends. CDR3 length: 13 residues. Germline V CDR1 and CDR2: GTSNPN, SVGIG (reference sequence). Here the CDR3 DNA reads TGTGCCTGGAAAAGTAGGGCCTTGGATGAGCAGTTCTTC. Encoded protein: CAWKSRALDEQFF.

A word on this clonotype: A far larger clone is off by one base, so a read error is likely. V gene TRBV2 combines with J gene TRBJ2-3; possibly TRBD1 or TRBD2 for D (6 bases each). This CDR3 region has 15 residues. CDR1 is SNHLY and CDR2 is FYNNEI in the germline V gene. This CDR3 reads CASSPDRRDTETQCF. CDR3 nucleotides: TGTGCCAGCAGCCCCGACAGGCGGGATACAGAGACCCAGTGCTTC.

This clonotype was seen more than once but under ten times. The chain couples TRBV20-1 to TRBJ2-1; 11 bases agree with TRBD2. The CDR3 loop spans 13 amino acids. In germline, CDR1 is DFQATT, CDR2 SNEGSKA (reference sequence). Unmatched junction bases numbered 6, after V lost 8 bases and J lost 6 bases. The CDR3 loop reads CSRRLAGSNEQFF. CDR3 bases: TGCAGTAGAAGACTAGCGGGGTCCAATGAGCAGTTCTTC.

The V and J genes are TRBV24-1 and TRBJ2-3; 13 bases match TRBD2. The V gene end was trimmed by 3 bases and the J gene end by 3 bases; junction bases not matched to a gene: 5. Germline V gene lookup returns CDR1 KGHDR and CDR2 SFDVKD. This CDR3 comprises 17 residues. This CDR3 is CATSDRLAGGGTDTQYF. CDR3 DNA: TGTGCCACCAGTGATAGACTAGCGGGAGGAGGGACAGATACGCAGTATTTT.

The sample holds many counts of this clonotype. V usage is TRBV27 and J usage is TRBJ1-6; tentative D call: TRBD1 (6 bases). The length of the CDR3 is 14 residues. CDR1 MNHEY and CDR2 SMNVEV come from the germline V gene (reference sequence). V was trimmed by 6 bases and J by 6 bases, leaving 12 bases between them. In DNA form, the CDR3 reads TGTGCCAGCAGCCTTGAGGGGGGTAATTCACCCCTCCACTTT. It codes for CASSLEGGNSPLHF.

This clonotype was found many times. The chain links TRBV10-1 to TRBJ2-5; 7 bases match TRBD2. This CDR3 is built from 14 residues. The V gene's germline CDR1 is WNHNN and CDR2 SYGVQD (reference sequence). The ends lost 5 bases at V and 4 bases at J; junction bases unmatched: 7. In nucleotides, the CDR3 is TGCGCCAGCAGTATGCGGGAGATAGGAGAGACCCAGTACTTC. Its protein is CASSMREIGETQYF.

The table lists this clonotype with many counts. The chain carries TRBV28 and TRBJ2-1; 7 bases agree with TRBD1. Germline-derived CDR1 and CDR2 are MDHEN and SYDVKM. Trimming at V came to 6 bases and at J to 9 bases, leaving 8 bases not matched to a gene. This CDR3 is built from 13 residues. CDR3 nucleotide sequence: TGTGCCAGCAGCGTTGGGACAGACAGTGAGCAGTTCTTC. Amino acids: CASSVGTDSEQFF.

This clonotype was recorded at least ten times. At one end, the junction sequence differs from germline, possibly due to a read error. This chain connects TRBV12-3 or TRBV12-4 to TRBJ1-2; TRBD1 might be the D (5 bases). This CDR3 comprises 13 residues. The CDR3 sequence is CASSLVGGYGYTF. In nucleotides, the CDR3 is TGTGCCAGCAGCTTAGTCGGGGGCTATGGCTACACCTTC.

This clonotype showed up just a few times. V usage is TRBV28 and J usage is TRBJ2-7; D not resolved. The germline V gene has CDR1 MDHEN and CDR2 SYDVKM. The CDR3 extends over 15 amino acids. Trimming left V 6 bases short and J 7 bases short, with 22 bases between. The DNA for the CDR3 is TGTGCCAGCAGCCTAAGGGCAGGAGAAGTGAGGGAGCAGTACTTC. Protein sequence: CASSLRAGEVREQYF.

This clonotype has ten or more counts. The chain uses TRBV5-1 and TRBJ1-1; 9 bases align to TRBD1. The length of the CDR3 is 14 residues. Trimming cost V 4 bases and J 10 bases; bases outside gene matches: 11. Germline CDR1 reads SGHRS; CDR2 reads YFSETQ. The CDR3 loop is CASSLSGTGFVAFF. CDR3 bases: TGCGCCAGCAGCCTATCCGGGACAGGGTTTGTAGCTTTCTTT.

This clonotype showed up many times. J is TRBJ2-1 and V is TRBV11-3; 8 nucleotides align to TRBD2. The CDR3 has 15 residues. Germline values: CDR1 SGHNT, CDR2 YENEEA. After removal of 6 bases from V and 0 bases from J, the junction contained 4 bases not matched to a gene. CDR3 in amino acids: CASSYSGVSYNEQFF. CDR3 coding DNA: TGTGCCAGCAGTTATAGCGGGGTCTCCTACAATGAGCAGTTCTTC.

This clonotype was seen many times. V gene TRBV7-9 combines with J gene TRBJ1-1; D may be TRBD1 (6 bases). The CDR3 runs 14 residues. Per the germline V gene, CDR1 is SEHNR and CDR2 is FQNEAQ (reference sequence). Trimming pared 5 bases from V and 7 bases from J, leaving 17 bases between. In DNA, the CDR3 is TGTGCCAGCAGCCCAGGGGCTGGACGGGATGAAGCTTTCTTT. It specifies CASSPGAGRDEAFF.

This clonotype was seen repeatedly, ten times or more. V and J are TRBV29-1 and TRBJ2-3; weak D call: TRBD2 (6 bases). The ends were cut back, 5 bases at V and 4 bases at J, with 16 bases in the middle. The CDR3 totals 14 residues. Germline V gives CDR1 SQVTM, CDR2 ANQGSEA. The CDR3 DNA sequence: TGCAGCGTTTTTAACGCTAGCGTATCAGATACGCAGTATTTT. Translation: CSVFNASVSDTQYF.

The sample holds many counts of this clonotype. The chain carries TRBV20-1 and TRBJ2-3, with D unclear. The CDR3 contains 13 residues. The germline CDR1 and CDR2 sequences are DFQATT and SNEGSKA (reference sequence). Trimming shortened V by 7 bases and J by 0 bases, and 11 bases separated the two germline ends. As DNA, the CDR3 is TGCAGTGTCGTTAAGTACAGCACAGATACGCAGTATTTT. Translated, it gives CSVVKYSTDTQYF.